The 27 T cell receptor beta chains presented below share a single source sample, sequenced in a study of blood T cells in healthy people across ages (dated by TCRdb to about 2015). The library came from 5' RACE. Sequencer: Illumina HiSeq 2500. A second about 7 to 11 cycle PCR used a sample-barcoded 5' primer and a J-beta primer mix. Starting from the raw public reads, TCRdb applied fastp trimming at Q25, assembled clones with MiXCR and retained in-frame beta chains. For every CDR3 protein sequence, its rows merge into one entry that carries the most common genes and DNA. The sample records 590,000 or so distinct CDR3 sequences, less than 35% of which are singletons. The top ten clonotypes cover less than 20% of the sample. Sequenced material: blood. These receptors were taken from a woman of 80 years or more in good health.

The V and J genes are TRBV9 and TRBJ1-2; D not resolved. Germline lookup yields CDR1 SGDLS and CDR2 YYNGEE. This CDR3 region has 15 residues. Trimming stripped 4 bases from V and 0 bases from J, with 13 bases between. The CDR3 coding sequence is TGTGCCAGCAGCCCGTCAGACGGCTCTAACTATGGCTACACCTTC. It translates to CASSPSDGSNYGYTF. Based on the CDR3 plus reference TRBV9 and TRBJ1-2, the full variable domain is DSGVTQTPKHLITATGQRVTLRCSPRSGDLSVYWYQQSLDQGLQFLIQYYNGEERAKGNILERFSAQQFPDLHSELNLSSLELGDSALYFCASSPSDGSNYGYTFGSGTRLTVV.

This clonotype occurred many times. The chain has TRBV12-3 or TRBV12-4 and TRBJ2-4; 12 bases align to TRBD1. V shed 5 bases, J shed 1 base, and the junction held 12 bases outside the gene matches. The CDR3 is made up of 19 amino acids. In DNA, the CDR3 is TGTGCCAGCAGTCCGGGGACAGGGGGCTCTTCGGCGGCCAAAAACATTCAGTACTTC. Translated, it gives CASSPGTGGSSAAKNIQYF.

This clonotype was detected ten times or more. The rearrangement uses TRBV7-2 and TRBJ2-1; a possible D gene is TRBD1 (5 bases). Germline loops: CDR1 SGHTA, CDR2 FQGNSA. There are 14 residues in the CDR3. V shed 5 bases and J shed 8 bases, with 16 bases lying between them. CDR3 region: CASSLTTARDEQFF. The CDR3 nucleotides read TGTGCCAGCAGCCTCACGACAGCTCGGGATGAGCAGTTCTTC.

This clonotype appeared a few times. This rearrangement joins TRBV12-3 or TRBV12-4 to TRBJ1-1; D gene unclear. This CDR3 is 13 amino acids long. The V end lost 2 bases, the J end lost 6 bases, and 10 bases lay between the germline ends. The CDR3 DNA follows: TGTGCCAGCAGTTTAAGTGAGGGCTCTGAAGCTTTCTTT. Translated, it gives CASSLSEGSEAFF.

At least ten counts were recorded for this clonotype. The rearrangement uses TRBV7-9 and TRBJ1-5, with 7 bases that match TRBD1. The CDR3 spans 14 residues. V was pared by 5 bases and J by 5 bases, with 6 bases of the junction left unmatched. Germline V gene data show CDR1 as SEHNR and CDR2 as FQNEAQ (reference sequence). CDR3 residues: CASSPDRSDQPQHF. DNA of the CDR3: TGTGCCAGCAGCCCGGACAGGTCCGATCAGCCCCAGCATTTT.

The gene calls are TRBV20-1 and TRBJ2-7, with D hard to call. The germline gives CDR1 DFQATT, CDR2 SNEGSKA (reference sequence). V lost 2 bases and J 2 bases, leaving 13 bases between the germline ends. The CDR3 is made up of 14 amino acids. The CDR3 loop reads CSARPSRTAYEQYF. CDR3 in DNA: TGCAGTGCTAGACCATCCCGCACAGCCTACGAGCAGTACTTC.

The J gene is TRBJ2-7, the V gene TRBV29-1; 7 bases match TRBD1. CDR3 size: 13 residues. With 6 bases clipped from V and 3 bases from J, the junction kept 8 bases outside the gene matches. CDR1 SQVTM and CDR2 ANQGSEA come from the germline V gene. The CDR3 protein is CSVATGSNYEQYF. CDR3 sequence (DNA): TGCAGCGTGGCGACAGGGAGTAACTACGAGCAGTACTTC.

The gene calls are TRBV6-4 and TRBJ1-6; possible D gene TRBD1, 6 bases. Trimming took off 5 bases at V and 7 bases at J, with 12 bases between the two ends. CDR1 and CDR2 (germline): MRHNA, SNTAGT. This CDR3 contains 14 residues. The CDR3: CASSQQGGNSPLHF. The CDR3, as DNA: TGTGCCAGCAGTCAACAGGGCGGGAATTCACCCCTCCACTTT.

Note on this clonotype: This may stem from a read error, because a much larger clone lies one nucleotide away. This rearrangement joins TRBV18 to TRBJ2-5, with TRBD1 as a possible D gene (6 bases). The last part of the DNA fits TRBJ2-7 better; the J call may be wrong. Germline V gene sequence: CDR1 KGHSH, CDR2 LQKENI. The CDR3 is 12 amino acids. The CDR3 DNA is TGTGCCAGCTCACCCACAGGGTTCGAGCAGTACGTC. Its protein product is CASSPTGFEQYV.

This rearrangement joins TRBV12-5 to TRBJ2-2; weak D call: TRBD2 (5 bases). CDR3 size: 15 residues. The germline V and J ends were trimmed by 7 bases and 2 bases, with 14 bases remaining between them. Germline-derived CDR1 and CDR2 are LGHNT and FRNRAP. The CDR3 DNA reads TGTGCTAGTGCGTTTGGGAGAGGTAACACCGGGGAGCTGTTTTTT. This sequence encodes CASAFGRGNTGELFF.

The rearrangement joins TRBV6-1 to TRBJ2-1; D ambiguous. The end of the DNA is better explained by TRBJ2-7, so the J call may be wrong. This CDR3 is 16 amino acids long. From germline, CDR1 is MNHNS and CDR2 SASEGT. Written as DNA, the CDR3 is TGTGCCAGCAGTGAATCCGTCGTGCGGATCTACAATGAGCAGTACTTC. This sequence encodes CASSESVVRIYNEQYF.

In this sample, this clonotype turned up many times. The V and J genes are TRBV30 and TRBJ1-4, with TRBD1 matching over 10 bases. This CDR3 region has 17 residues. V gave up 4 bases and J gave up 6 bases; unmatched junction bases: 14. CDR1 is GTSNPN and CDR2 is SVGIG in the germline V gene (reference sequence). CDR3 region: CAWNLTPRTGGDEKLFF. The CDR3 DNA sequence: TGTGCCTGGAACTTAACCCCCCGGACAGGGGGTGATGAAAAACTGTTTTTT.

The CDR3 nucleotides are TGTGCCAGTACTAGACCCCGGGACACTGAAGCTTTCTTT. It specifies CASTRPRDTEAFF. The chain combines TRBV2 with TRBJ1-1; no firm D call. The CDR3 extends over 13 amino acids. Trimming took 9 bases from V and 3 from J, leaving 14 bases between them. Germline CDR1 SNHLY, CDR2 FYNNEI.

In its sample, this clonotype was seen a few times. This may stem from a read error, because a much larger clone lies one nucleotide away. The chain recombines TRBV24-1 with TRBJ2-7; D not certain. V dropped 5 bases and J dropped 10 bases, with 23 bases sitting between them. This CDR3 comprises 15 residues. In germline, CDR1 is KGHDR, CDR2 SFDVKD. The CDR3 nucleotides read TGTGCCACCAGTGCCTTAGGGCAATTTGCGGAGATCCAGTACTTC. The encoded protein is CATSALGQFAEIQYF.

This clonotype was recorded at least ten times. This rearrangement joins TRBV6-2 or TRBV6-3 to TRBJ2-7, with D perhaps matching TRBD2 (5 bases). This CDR3 region has 16 residues. Germline V gene lookup returns CDR1 MNHEY and CDR2 SVGEGT. V lost 5 bases to trimming and J lost 3 bases, with 20 bases between them. The CDR3 region is CASSKFTGGSDYEQYF. The CDR3 nucleotides are TGTGCCAGCAGTAAGTTCACCGGTGGGAGCGACTACGAGCAGTACTTC.

This clonotype was seen at least ten times. Since a much larger clone is just one base distant, this may be a read error. V and J are TRBV29-1 and TRBJ2-5; the match to TRBD1 covers 7 bases. Germline lookup yields CDR1 SQVTM and CDR2 ANQGSEA. V shed 7 bases, J shed 11 bases, and the junction held 22 bases outside the gene matches. This CDR3 comprises 15 residues. The CDR3, as DNA: TGCAGCGCTTTTACAGGGGTTAGTTCTTCAGGTGAGCAGTACTTC. Amino acids: CSAFTGVSSSGEQYF.

This clonotype was seen more than once but under ten times. The chain combines TRBV6-5 with TRBJ2-2; perhaps TRBD1 as D (5 bases). Trimming stripped 8 bases from V and 3 bases from J, with 13 bases between. The CDR3 totals 14 residues. Germline CDR1 is MNHEY and CDR2 is SVGAGI. CDR3 sequence reads: CASRKGAYTGELFF. The DNA of the CDR3 is TGTGCCAGCCGAAAAGGGGCTTACACCGGGGAGCTGTTTTTT.

The J gene is TRBJ2-3, the V gene TRBV28, with 11 bases lining up with TRBD2. Germline V gives CDR1 MDHEN, CDR2 SYDVKM. This CDR3 comprises 16 residues. V lost 2 bases and J lost 5; bases outside the gene matches: 6. DNA for the CDR3: TGTGCCAGCAGTTTAATAGCGGGGGGGCCAAAAGATACGCAGTATTTT. This translates into CASSLIAGGPKDTQYF. Complete variable domain (other parts from reference TRBV28 and TRBJ2-3): DVKVTQSSRYLVKRTGEKVFLECVQDMDHENMFWYRQDPGLGLRLIYFSYDVKMKEKGDIPEGYSVSREKKERFSLILESASTNQTSMYLCASSLIAGGPKDTQYFGPGTRLTVL.

J is TRBJ1-2 and V is TRBV28, with D unresolved. The CDR3 length is 16 residues. Germline V lookup: CDR1 MDHEN, CDR2 SYDVKM. Trimming stripped 1 base from V and 8 bases from J, with 20 bases between. The DNA of the CDR3 is TGTGCCAGCAGTTTATTCCTTCGGGCAGATTATGGAGGCTACACCTTC. Amino acid sequence: CASSLFLRADYGGYTF.

This clonotype was recorded a few times. CDR3 region: CSARDERAQGVNTEAFF. Written as DNA, the CDR3 is TGCAGTGCTAGAGATGAAAGAGCACAGGGGGTTAACACTGAAGCTTTCTTT. The V call is TRBV20-1, the J call TRBJ1-1; 8 bases align to TRBD1. Trimming cost V 0 bases and J 2 bases; bases outside gene matches: 11. The CDR3 loop spans 17 amino acids. Germline CDR1 and CDR2: DFQATT and SNEGSKA (reference sequence).

As for this clonotype: With a much larger clone just one base away, this may be a read error. The chain links TRBV6-5 to TRBJ1-4, with 8 nucleotides matching TRBD1. Germline V gene data show CDR1 as MNHEY and CDR2 as SVGAGI. V was pared by 2 bases and J by 7 bases, with 6 bases of the junction left unmatched. This CDR3 has 15 amino acids. The CDR3 coding sequence is TGTGCCAGCAGTTACAGGACAGGGAGCAGTGAAAAACTGTTTTTT. This gives the protein CASSYRTGSSEKLFF.

This chain connects TRBV5-1 to TRBJ1-1; D is possibly TRBD1 (5 bases). This CDR3 region has 15 residues. Germline V lookup: CDR1 SGHRS, CDR2 YFSETQ. V was shortened by 0 bases and J by 3 bases, with 12 bases between the two germline ends. CDR3 DNA sequence: TGCGCCAGCAGCTTGGGCGTAGGGGATTACACTGAAGCTTTCTTT. Its translation: CASSLGVGDYTEAFF.

The sample holds a few counts of this clonotype. In DNA form, the CDR3 reads TGTGCCAGCAGTTTTCTTCAGCGGGGGGGCCAACACGAGCAGTACTTC. Its protein product is CASSFLQRGGQHEQYF. This chain joins TRBV28 and TRBJ2-7, with TRBD2 matching 10 bases. The CDR3 length is 16 residues. CDR1 MDHEN and CDR2 SYDVKM come from the germline V gene. V lost 3 bases and J lost 5; bases outside the gene matches: 10.

V and J are TRBV12-3 or TRBV12-4 and TRBJ1-2, with TRBD1 identical over 9 bases. The CDR3 is made up of 15 amino acids. V lost 1 base to trimming and J lost 5 bases; unmatched junction nucleotides: 5. CDR3 residues: CASSLEGQGRYGYTF. The CDR3 coding sequence is TGTGCCAGCAGTTTAGAGGGACAGGGCCGATATGGCTACACCTTC.

Worth noting for this clonotype: Possible read error: a much larger clone is one base away. V and J are TRBV20-1 and TRBJ2-3; D might be TRBD2 (6 bases). The germline V and J ends were trimmed by 3 bases and 4 bases, with 14 bases remaining between them. The V gene's germline CDR1 is DFQATT and CDR2 SNEGSKA (reference sequence). The CDR3 length is 14 residues. This CDR3 reads CSARSTGTADTQYF. CDR3 coding DNA: TGCAGTGCTAGGAGTACGGGGACTGCAGATACGCAGTATTTT.

Ten or more counts support this clonotype. The chain has TRBV9 and TRBJ1-2; TRBD1 might be the D (5 bases). The CDR3 is made up of 17 amino acids. V lost 3 bases to trimming and J lost 4 bases, with 22 bases between them. Germline V CDR1 and CDR2: SGDLS, YYNGEE. CDR3 region: CASSAGGTNSLVYGYTF. The CDR3 DNA sequence: TGTGCCAGCAGCGCCGGGGGGACCAACTCCCTGGTCTATGGCTACACCTTC.

This clonotype was seen ten or more times. The V call is TRBV29-1, the J call TRBJ2-7; D perhaps matches TRBD1 (6 bases). V was pared by 1 base and J by 3 bases, with 10 bases between. The CDR3 totals 13 residues. Looked up from germline, CDR1 is SQVTM and CDR2 is ANQGSEA. CDR3 in DNA: TGCAGCGTTGAAGGGGAACAGGGCTACGAGCAGTACTTC. It is translated as CSVEGEQGYEQYF.